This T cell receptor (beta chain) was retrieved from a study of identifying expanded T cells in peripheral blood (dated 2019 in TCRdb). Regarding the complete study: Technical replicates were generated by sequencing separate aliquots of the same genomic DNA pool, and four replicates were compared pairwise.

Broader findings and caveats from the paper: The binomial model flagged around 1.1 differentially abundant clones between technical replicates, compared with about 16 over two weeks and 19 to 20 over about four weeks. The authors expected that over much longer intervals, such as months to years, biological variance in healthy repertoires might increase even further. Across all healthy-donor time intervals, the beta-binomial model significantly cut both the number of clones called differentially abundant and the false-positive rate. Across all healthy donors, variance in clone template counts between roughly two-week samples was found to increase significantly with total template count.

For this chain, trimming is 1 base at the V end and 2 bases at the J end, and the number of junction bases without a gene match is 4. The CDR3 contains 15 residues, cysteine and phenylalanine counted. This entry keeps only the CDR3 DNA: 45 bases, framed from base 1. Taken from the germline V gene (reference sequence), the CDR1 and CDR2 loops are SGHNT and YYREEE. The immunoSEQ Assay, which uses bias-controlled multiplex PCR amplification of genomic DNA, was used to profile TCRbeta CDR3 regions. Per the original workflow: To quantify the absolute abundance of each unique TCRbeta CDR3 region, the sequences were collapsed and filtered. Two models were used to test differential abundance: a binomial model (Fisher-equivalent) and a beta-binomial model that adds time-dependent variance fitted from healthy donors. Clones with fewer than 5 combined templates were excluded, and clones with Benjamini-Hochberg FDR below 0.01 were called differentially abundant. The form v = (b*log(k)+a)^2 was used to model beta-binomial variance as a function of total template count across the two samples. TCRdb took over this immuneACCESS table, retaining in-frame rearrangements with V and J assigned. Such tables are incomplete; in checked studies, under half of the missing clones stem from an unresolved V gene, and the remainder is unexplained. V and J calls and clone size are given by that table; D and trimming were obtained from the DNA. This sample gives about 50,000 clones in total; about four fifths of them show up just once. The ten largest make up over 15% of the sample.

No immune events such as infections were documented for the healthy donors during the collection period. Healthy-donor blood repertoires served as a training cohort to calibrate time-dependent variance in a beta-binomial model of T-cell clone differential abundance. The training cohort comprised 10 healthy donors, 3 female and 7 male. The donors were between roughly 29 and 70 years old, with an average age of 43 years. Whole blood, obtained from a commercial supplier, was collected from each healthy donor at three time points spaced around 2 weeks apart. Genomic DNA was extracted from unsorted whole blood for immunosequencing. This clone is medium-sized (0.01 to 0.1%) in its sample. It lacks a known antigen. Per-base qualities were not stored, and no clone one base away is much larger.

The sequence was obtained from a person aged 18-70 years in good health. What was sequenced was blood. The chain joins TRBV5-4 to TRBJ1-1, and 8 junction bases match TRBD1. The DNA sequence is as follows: TGTGCCAGCAGCTTGCTACAGGGGGTCAACACTGAAGCTTTCTTT. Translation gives CASSLLQGVNTEAFF.